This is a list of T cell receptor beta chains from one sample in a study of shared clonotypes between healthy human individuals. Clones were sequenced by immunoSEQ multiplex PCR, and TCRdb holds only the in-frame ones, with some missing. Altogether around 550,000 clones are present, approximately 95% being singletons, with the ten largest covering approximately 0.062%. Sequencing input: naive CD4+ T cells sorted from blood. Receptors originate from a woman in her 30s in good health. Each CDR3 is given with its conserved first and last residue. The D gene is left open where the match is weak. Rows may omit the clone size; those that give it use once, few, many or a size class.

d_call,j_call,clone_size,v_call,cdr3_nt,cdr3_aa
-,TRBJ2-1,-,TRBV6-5,TGTGCCAGCAGTAAACCGGACGGAAGGAAGCAGTTCTTC,CASSKPDGRKQFF
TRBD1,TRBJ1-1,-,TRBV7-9,TGTGCCAGCAGCTTTACCGGGACAGTAAAAGCTTTCTTT,CASSFTGTVKAFF
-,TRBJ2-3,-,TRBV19,TGTGCCAGTAGTACTAATAGCGGAACCACAGATACGCAGTATTTT,CASSTNSGTTDTQYF
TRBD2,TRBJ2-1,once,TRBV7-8,TGTGCCAGCAGCAACCCTAGCGGGAGGACTCCGTTCTTC,CASSNPSGRTPFF
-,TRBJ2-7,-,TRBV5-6,TGTGCCAGCAGCCCCCGGGTCGGTAACTTGGGCTACGAGCAGTACTTC,CASSPRVGNLGYEQYF
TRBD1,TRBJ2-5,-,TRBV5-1,TGCGCCAGCAGCTCCCAGGGGGCTGAGGGTCAAGAGACCCAGTACTTC,CASSSQGAEGQETQYF
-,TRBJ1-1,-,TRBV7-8,TGTGCCAGCAGCTTAGACAGGATGAACACTGAAGCTTTCTTT,CASSLDRMNTEAFF
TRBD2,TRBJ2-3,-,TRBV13,TGTGCCAGCAGCCTAGCGCGGACATCCACTAGCGGGAGGGCGACAGATACGCAGTATTTT,CASSLARTSTSGRATDTQYF
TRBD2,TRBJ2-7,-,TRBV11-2,TGTGCCAGCAGCTTAGGACTAGCGGGAACCTACGAGCAGTACTTC,CASSLGLAGTYEQYF
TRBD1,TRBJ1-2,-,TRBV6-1,TGTGCCAGCAGTGAAGCCCCCGGGACAGGGAAATATGGCTACACCTTC,CASSEAPGTGKYGYTF